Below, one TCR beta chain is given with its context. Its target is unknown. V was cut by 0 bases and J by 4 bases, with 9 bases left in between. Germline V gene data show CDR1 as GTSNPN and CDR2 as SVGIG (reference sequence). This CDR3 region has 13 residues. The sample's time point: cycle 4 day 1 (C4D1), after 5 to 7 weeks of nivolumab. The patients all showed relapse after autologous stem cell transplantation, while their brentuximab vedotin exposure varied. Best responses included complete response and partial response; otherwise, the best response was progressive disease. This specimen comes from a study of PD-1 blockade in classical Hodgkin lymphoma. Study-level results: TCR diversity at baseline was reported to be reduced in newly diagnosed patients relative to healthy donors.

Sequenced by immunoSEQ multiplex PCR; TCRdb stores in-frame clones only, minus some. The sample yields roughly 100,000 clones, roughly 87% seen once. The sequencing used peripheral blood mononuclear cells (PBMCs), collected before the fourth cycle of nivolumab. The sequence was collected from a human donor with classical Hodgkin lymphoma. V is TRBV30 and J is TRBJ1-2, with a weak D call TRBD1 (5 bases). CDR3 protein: CAWSVQGVYGYTF. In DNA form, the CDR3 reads TGTGCCTGGAGTGTTCAGGGCGTCTATGGCTACACCTTC.